Listed below are T cell receptor beta chains from one sample, sequenced in a study of cytomegalovirus exposure and HLA in healthy donors. TCRdb's copy holds only in-frame clones and misses some; the assay was immunoSEQ multiplex PCR. The sample yields tens of thousands of clones, 81% seen once. The source material was PBMCs. The receptors stem from a girl aged 2 to 9 in good health and CMV-seropositive. The CDR3 runs from the conserved cysteine through the conserved F or W. The D gene is left open where the match is weak. Size values are once, few and many counts, or a class for expanded clones, and some rows have none.

TRBD2	.	TRBV4-1	TRBJ2-7	TGCGCCAGCAGCCATGTTGGGGGGGAGCTAGCGGGAGGCATCCCTCCCTACGAGCAGTACTTC	CASSHVGGELAGGIPPYEQYF
.	.	TRBV6-5	TRBJ1-2	TGTGCCAGCAGTTACCAAGGCGGAAGCGTTTCGGGCTACACCTTC	CASSYQGGSVSGYTF
.	once	TRBV28	TRBJ1-5	TGTGCCAGCAGTCTCCCACAGGGTCAGCAACAGCCCCAGCATTTT	CASSLPQGQQQPQHF
.	.	TRBV27	TRBJ2-7	TGTGCCAGCAGCACCTCAGGGGCGGCCTGGGAGCAGTACTTC	CASSTSGAAWEQYF
TRBD1	once	TRBV5-1	TRBJ1-1	TGCGCCAGCAGCTTGGGTAGGACAGGGGGGAACACTGAAGCTTTCTTT	CASSLGRTGGNTEAFF
TRBD2	once	TRBV28	TRBJ2-2	TGTGCCAGCAGTTTCCTGTCTAGCGGTGTGTTTTTT	CASSFLSSGVFF
TRBD2	.	TRBV5-4	TRBJ2-1	TGTGCCAGCAGCTCAAAAGGACTAGCGAACAATGAGCAGTTCTTC	CASSSKGLANNEQFF
.	.	TRBV19	TRBJ1-3	TGTGCCAGTAGACACAGCCAGGGAACTTCTGGAAACACCATATATTTT	CASRHSQGTSGNTIYF
.	.	TRBV6-6	TRBJ2-3	TGTGCCAGCGGCCGAACTAGCGAGGGGGGGGATACGCAGTATTTT	CASGRTSEGGDTQYF
.	.	TRBV6-5	TRBJ1-2	TGTGCCAGCAGTCCCGCGGGAAGGACAAACTATGGCTACACCTTC	CASSPAGRTNYGYTF
.	few	TRBV15	TRBJ2-2	TGTGCCACCAGCAGTGATACAGGGATACATAACCCCGGGGAGCTGTTTTTT	CATSSDTGIHNPGELFF
TRBD1	.	TRBV6-1	TRBJ2-1	TGTGCCAGCAGGTCGGGACAGCCCCAGCAGTTCTTC	CASRSGQPQQFF